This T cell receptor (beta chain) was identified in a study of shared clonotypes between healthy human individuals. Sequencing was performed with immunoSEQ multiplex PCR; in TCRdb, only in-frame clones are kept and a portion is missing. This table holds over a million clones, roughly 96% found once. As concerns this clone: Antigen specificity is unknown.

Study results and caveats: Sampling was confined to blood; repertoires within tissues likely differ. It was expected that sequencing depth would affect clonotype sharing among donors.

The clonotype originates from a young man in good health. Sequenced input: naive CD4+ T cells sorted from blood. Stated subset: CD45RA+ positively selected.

The CDR3 loop is CASSPESLRPQHF. DNA for the CDR3: TGTGCCAGCAGTCCGGAGAGCCTGCGGCCCCAGCATTTT. This chain connects TRBV28 to TRBJ1-5; no reliable D call. V lost 5 bases and J 9 bases, leaving 14 bases between the germline ends. Germline CDR1 and CDR2: MDHEN and SYDVKM. This CDR3 has 13 residues.